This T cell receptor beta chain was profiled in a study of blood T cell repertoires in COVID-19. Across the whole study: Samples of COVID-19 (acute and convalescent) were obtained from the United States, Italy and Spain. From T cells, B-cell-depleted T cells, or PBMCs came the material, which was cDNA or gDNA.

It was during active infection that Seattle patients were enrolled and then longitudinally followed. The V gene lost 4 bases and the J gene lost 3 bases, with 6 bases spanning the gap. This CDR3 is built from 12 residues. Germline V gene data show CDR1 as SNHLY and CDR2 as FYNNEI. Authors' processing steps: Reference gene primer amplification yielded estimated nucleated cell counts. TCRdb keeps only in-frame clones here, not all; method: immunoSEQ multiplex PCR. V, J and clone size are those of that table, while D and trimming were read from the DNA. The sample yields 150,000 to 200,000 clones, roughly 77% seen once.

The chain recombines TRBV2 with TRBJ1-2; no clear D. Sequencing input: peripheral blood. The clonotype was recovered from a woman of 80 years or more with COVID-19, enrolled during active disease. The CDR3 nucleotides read TGTGCCAGCAGTGGCGGGGACTATGGCTACACCTTC. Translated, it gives CASSGGDYGYTF. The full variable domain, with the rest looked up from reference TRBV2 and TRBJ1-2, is EPEVTQTPSHQVTQMGQEVILRCVPISNHLYFYWYRQILGQKVEFLVSFYNNEISEKSEIFDDQFSVERPDGSNFTLKIRSTKLEDSAMYFCASSGGDYGYTFGSGTRLTVV.